This T cell receptor (beta chain) was identified in a study of T cell repertoires in cytomegalovirus infection. Overall study: Recently identified HLA-C-restricted and well-studied HLA-B-restricted CMV epitopes were used. Both CMV infection and a matching HLA type were indicated by public TCR beta signatures.

Germline CDR1 DFQATT, CDR2 SNEGSKA (reference sequence). The CDR3 is made up of 13 amino acids. V shed 3 bases and J shed 1 base, with 6 bases lying between them. Of note for this clonotype: The target antigen is unknown.

Study findings and constraints: Carriers of CMV and the relevant HLA type were discriminated by public TCR beta frequency. HLA-C-restricted CMV-specific TCR beta clonotypes prevailed in the ex vivo response.

TCRdb recomputed calls from the reads with MiXCR, one row per CDR3 protein. Here the sample spans 65,000 to 85,000 distinct CDR3 sequences, about 27% being singletons. The rearrangement links TRBV20-1 to TRBJ2-2, with D unclear. The specimen comprised CD8+ T cells from cultured PBMCs, sampled from culture after CMV antigen stimulation. This TCR was recovered from a human donor in good health (CMV status not recorded). Some clones in this sample may be carry-over from other donors' samples. In DNA, the CDR3 is TGCAGTGCTAGGGAAATGAACACCGGGGAGCTGTTTTTT. Translated: CSAREMNTGELFF.